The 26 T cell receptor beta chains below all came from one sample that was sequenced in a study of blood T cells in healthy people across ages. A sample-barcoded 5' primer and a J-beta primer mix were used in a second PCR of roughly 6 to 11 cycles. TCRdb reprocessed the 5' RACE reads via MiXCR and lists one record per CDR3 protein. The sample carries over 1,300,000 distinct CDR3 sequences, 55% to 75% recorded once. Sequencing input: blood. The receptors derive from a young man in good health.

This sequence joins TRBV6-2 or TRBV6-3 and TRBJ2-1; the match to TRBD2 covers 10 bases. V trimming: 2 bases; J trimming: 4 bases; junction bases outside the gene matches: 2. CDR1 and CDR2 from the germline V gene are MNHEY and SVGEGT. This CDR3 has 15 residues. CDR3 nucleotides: TGTGCCAGCAGTTACCGGACTAGCGGATACAATGAGCAGTTCTTC. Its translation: CASSYRTSGYNEQFF.

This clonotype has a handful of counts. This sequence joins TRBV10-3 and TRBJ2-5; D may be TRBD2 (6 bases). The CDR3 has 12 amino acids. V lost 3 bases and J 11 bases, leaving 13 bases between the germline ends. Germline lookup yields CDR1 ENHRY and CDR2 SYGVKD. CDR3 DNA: TGTGCCATCAGTGACTTTGGAGGGGAGCAGTACTTC. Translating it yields CAISDFGGEQYF.

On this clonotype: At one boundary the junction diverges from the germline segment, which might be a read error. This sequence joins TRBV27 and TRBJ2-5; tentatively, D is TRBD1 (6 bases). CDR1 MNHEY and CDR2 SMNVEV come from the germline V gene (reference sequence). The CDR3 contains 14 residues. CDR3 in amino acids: CARSETGFLETQYF. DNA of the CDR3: TGTGCCCGCAGTGAAACAGGGTTCTTGGAGACCCAGTACTTC.

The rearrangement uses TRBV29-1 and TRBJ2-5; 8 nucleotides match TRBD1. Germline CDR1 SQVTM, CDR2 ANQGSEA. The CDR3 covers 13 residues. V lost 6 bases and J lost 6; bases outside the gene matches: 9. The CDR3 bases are TGCAGCGTGGGTCCCACAGGGGGTAAGACCCAGTACTTC. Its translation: CSVGPTGGKTQYF.

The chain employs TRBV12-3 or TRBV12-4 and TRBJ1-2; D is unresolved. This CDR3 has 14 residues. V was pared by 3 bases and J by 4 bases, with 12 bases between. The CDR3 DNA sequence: TGTGCCAGCAGTTTTGGGCCCACGGCCTATGGCTACACCTTC. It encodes CASSFGPTAYGYTF.

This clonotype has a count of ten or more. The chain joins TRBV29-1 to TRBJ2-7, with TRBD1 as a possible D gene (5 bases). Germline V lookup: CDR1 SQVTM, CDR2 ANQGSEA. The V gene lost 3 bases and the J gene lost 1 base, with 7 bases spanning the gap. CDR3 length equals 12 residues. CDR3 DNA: TGCAGCGTTGAGGGGCTTTCCTACGAGCAGTACTTC. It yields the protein CSVEGLSYEQYF.

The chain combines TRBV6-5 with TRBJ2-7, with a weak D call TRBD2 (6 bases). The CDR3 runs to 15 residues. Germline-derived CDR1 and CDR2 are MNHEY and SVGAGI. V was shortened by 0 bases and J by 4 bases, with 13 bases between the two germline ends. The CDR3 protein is CASSYSRTLAYEQYF. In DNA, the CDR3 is TGTGCCAGCAGTTACTCGAGGACTCTAGCGTACGAGCAGTACTTC.

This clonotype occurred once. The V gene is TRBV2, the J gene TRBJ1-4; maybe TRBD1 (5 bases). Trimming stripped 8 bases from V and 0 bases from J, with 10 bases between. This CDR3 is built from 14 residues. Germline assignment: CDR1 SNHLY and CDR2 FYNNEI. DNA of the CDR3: TGTGCCAGCGGTGGGGACGCAACTAATGAAAAACTGTTTTTT. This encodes CASGGDATNEKLFF. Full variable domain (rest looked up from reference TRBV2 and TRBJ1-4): EPEVTQTPSHQVTQMGQEVILRCVPISNHLYFYWYRQILGQKVEFLVSFYNNEISEKSEIFDDQFSVERPDGSNFTLKIRSTKLEDSAMYFCASGGDATNEKLFFGSGTQLSVL.

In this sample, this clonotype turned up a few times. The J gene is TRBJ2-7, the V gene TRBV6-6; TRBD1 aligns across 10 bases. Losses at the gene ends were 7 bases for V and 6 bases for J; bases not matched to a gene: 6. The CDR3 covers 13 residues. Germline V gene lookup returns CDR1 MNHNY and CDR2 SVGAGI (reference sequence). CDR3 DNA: TGTGCCAGCACCGAGGGACAGGGGACCGAGCAGTACTTC. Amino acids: CASTEGQGTEQYF.

The CDR3 loop is CSALDRSSGANVLTF. The DNA for the CDR3 is TGCAGTGCTTTGGACAGAAGCTCTGGGGCCAACGTCCTGACTTTC. The chain carries TRBV20-1 and TRBJ2-6, with D possibly being TRBD1 (6 bases). This CDR3 contains 15 residues. Germline V gives CDR1 DFQATT, CDR2 SNEGSKA (reference sequence). The ends were cut back, 5 bases at V and 0 bases at J, with 11 bases in the middle.

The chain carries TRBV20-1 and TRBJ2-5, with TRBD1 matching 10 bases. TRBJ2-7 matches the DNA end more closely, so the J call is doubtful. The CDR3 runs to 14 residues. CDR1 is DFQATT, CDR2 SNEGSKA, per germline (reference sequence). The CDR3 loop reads CSARAGTGDYEQYF. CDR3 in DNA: TGCAGTGCTAGAGCCGGGACAGGGGACTACGAGCAGTACTTC.

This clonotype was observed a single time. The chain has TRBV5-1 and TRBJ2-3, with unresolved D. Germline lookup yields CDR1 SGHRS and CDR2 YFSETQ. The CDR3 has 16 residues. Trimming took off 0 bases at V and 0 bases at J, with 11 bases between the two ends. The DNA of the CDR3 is TGCGCCAGCAGCTTGGGGGTCCAAGTCAGCACAGATACGCAGTATTTT. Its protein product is CASSLGVQVSTDTQYF.

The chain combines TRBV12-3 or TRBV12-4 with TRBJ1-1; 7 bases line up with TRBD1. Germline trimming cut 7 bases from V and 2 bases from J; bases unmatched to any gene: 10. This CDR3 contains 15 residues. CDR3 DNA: TGTGCCAGCAAAACACGGGACAGCATTAACACTGAAGCTTTCTTT. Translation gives CASKTRDSINTEAFF.

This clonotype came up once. The CDR3 coding sequence is TGCAGTGCTAAGACAGGTGGCAATGAGCAGTTCTTC. Its translation: CSAKTGGNEQFF. The rearrangement uses TRBV20-1 and TRBJ2-1, with D possibly being TRBD1 (6 bases). CDR1 and CDR2 (germline): DFQATT, SNEGSKA (reference sequence). The V end was cut by 4 bases, the J end by 6 bases, with 10 bases between. This CDR3 region has 12 residues.

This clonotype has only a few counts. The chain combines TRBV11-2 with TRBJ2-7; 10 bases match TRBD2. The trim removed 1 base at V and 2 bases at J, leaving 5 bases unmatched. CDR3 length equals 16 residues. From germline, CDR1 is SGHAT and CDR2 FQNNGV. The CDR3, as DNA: TGTGCCAGCAGCTTAGTTACTAGCGGGAATACCTACGAGCAGTACTTC. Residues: CASSLVTSGNTYEQYF.

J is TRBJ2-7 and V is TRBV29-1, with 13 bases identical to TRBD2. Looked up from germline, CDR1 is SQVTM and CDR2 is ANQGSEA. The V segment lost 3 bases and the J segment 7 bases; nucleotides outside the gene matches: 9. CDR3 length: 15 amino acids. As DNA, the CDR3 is TGCAGCGTTGACACTAGCGGGGGGGATATCGATGAGCAGTACTTC. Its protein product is CSVDTSGGDIDEQYF.

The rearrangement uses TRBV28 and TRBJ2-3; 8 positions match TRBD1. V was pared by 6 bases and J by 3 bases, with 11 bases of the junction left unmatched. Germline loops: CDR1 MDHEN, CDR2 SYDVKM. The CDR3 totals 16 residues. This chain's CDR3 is CASSNRQGTGTDTQYF. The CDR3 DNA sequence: TGTGCCAGCAGCAACAGACAGGGGACGGGGACAGATACGCAGTATTTT.

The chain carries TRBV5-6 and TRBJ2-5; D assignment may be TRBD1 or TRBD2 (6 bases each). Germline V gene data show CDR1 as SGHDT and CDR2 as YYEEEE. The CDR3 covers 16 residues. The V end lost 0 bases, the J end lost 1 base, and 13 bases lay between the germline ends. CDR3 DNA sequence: TGTGCCAGCAGCTTGGAGGGGGGCCCCCTCCAAGAGACCCAGTACTTC. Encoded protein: CASSLEGGPLQETQYF.

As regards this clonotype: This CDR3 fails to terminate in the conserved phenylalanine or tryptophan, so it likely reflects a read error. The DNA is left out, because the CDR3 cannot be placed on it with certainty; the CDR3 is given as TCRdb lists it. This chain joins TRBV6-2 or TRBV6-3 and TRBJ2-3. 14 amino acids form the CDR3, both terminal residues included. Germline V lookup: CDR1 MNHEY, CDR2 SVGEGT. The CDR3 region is CASIHSTSTDTQNL.

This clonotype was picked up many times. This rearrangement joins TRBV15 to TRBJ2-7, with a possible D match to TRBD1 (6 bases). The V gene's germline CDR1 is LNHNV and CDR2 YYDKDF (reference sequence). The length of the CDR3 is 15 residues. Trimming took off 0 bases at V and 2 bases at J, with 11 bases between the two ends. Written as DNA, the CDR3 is TGTGCCACCAGCAGAGACCTAGGGACACCCTACGAGCAGTACTTC. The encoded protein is CATSRDLGTPYEQYF.

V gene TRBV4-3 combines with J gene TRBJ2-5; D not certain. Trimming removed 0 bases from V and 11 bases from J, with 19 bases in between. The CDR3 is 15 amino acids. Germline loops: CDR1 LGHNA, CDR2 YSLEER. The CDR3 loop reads CASSQDLGVLSEQYF. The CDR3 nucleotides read TGCGCCAGCAGCCAAGATCTTGGAGTTTTGAGTGAGCAGTACTTC.

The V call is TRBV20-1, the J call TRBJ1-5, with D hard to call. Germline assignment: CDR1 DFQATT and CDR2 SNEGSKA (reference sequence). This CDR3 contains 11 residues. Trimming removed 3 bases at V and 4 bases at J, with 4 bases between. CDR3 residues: CSARRNQPQHF. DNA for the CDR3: TGCAGTGCTAGGAGAAATCAGCCCCAGCATTTT.

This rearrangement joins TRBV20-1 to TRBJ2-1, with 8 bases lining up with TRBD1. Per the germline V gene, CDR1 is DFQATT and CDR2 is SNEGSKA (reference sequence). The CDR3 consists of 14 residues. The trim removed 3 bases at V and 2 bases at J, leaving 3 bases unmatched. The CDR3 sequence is CSASQGAPYNEQFF. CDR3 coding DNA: TGCAGTGCTAGCCAGGGGGCCCCCTACAATGAGCAGTTCTTC.

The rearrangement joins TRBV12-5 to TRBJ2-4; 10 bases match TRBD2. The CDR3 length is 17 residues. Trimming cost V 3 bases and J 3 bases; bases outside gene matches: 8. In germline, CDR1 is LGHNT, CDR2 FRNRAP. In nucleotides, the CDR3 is TGTGCTAGTGGTTTTTACCCCGCTAGCGGGGGCAAAAACATTCAGTACTTC. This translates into CASGFYPASGGKNIQYF.

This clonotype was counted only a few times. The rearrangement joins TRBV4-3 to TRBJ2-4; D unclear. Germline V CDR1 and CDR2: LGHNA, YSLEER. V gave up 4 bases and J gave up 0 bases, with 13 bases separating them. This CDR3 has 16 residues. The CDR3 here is CASSPSTTIAKNIQYF. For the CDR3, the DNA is TGCGCCAGCAGCCCCTCGACAACCATAGCCAAAAACATTCAGTACTTC.

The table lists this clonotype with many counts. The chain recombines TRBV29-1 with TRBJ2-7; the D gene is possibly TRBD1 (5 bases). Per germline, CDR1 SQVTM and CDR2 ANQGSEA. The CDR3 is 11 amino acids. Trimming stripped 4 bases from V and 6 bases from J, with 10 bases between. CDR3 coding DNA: TGCAGCGTTGGACGGCAGGGCGAGCAGTACTTC. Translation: CSVGRQGEQYF.